Listed here are 2 T cell receptor beta chains from one sample, sequenced in a study of cytomegalovirus exposure and HLA in healthy donors. The PCR contained 60 Vbeta and 13 Jbeta primers. Profiled with immunoSEQ multiplex PCR; TCRdb holds only in-frame clones, not every one. The sample shows roughly 130,000 clones, 81% of them seen only once. The sequenced sample consisted of PBMCs. These receptors were taken from a young man in good health and CMV-seronegative.

The CDR3 DNA is TGCAGTGCGGTCGGGACAGGGTTATACTTC. It encodes CSAVGTGLYF. This chain connects TRBV20-1 to TRBJ2-4; 9 bases are a match to TRBD1. Unmatched junction bases numbered 7, after V lost 6 bases and J lost 16 bases. Germline V gene sequence: CDR1 DFQATT, CDR2 SNEGSKA (reference sequence). CDR3 length: 10 amino acids.

This chain uses TRBV2 with TRBJ2-7; 8 bases line up with TRBD1. This CDR3 contains 15 residues. Germline V gives CDR1 SNHLY, CDR2 FYNNEI. V was clipped by 4 bases and J by 3 bases; unmatched bases: 8. CDR3 sequence reads: CASSGSGQDLYEQYF. The CDR3 DNA reads TGTGCCAGCAGTGGTTCGGGACAGGATCTCTACGAGCAGTACTTC. The variable domain in full, with the rest retrieved from reference TRBV2 and TRBJ2-7, is EPEVTQTPSHQVTQMGQEVILRCVPISNHLYFYWYRQILGQKVEFLVSFYNNEISEKSEIFDDQFSVERPDGSNFTLKIRSTKLEDSAMYFCASSGSGQDLYEQYFGPGTRLTVT.